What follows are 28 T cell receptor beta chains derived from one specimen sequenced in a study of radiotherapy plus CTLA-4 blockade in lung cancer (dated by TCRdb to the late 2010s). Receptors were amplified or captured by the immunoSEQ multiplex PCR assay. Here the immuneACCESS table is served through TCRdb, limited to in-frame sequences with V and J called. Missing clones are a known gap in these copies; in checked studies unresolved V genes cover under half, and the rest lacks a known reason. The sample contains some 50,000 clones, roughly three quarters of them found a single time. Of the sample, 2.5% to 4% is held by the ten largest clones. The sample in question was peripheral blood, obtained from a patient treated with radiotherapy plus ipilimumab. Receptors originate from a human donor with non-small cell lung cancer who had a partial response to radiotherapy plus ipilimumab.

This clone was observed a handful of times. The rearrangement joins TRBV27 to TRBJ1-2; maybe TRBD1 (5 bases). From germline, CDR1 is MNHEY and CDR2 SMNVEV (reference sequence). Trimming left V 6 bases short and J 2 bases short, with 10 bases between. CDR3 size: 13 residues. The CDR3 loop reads CASRFQGNYGYTF. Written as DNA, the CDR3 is TGTGCCAGCAGGTTCCAGGGAAACTATGGCTACACCTTC.

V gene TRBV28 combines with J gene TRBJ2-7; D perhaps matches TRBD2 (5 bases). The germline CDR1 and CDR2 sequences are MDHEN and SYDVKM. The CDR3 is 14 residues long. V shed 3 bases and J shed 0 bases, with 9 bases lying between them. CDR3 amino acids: CASSFPGSSYEQYF. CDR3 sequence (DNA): TGTGCCAGCAGTTTTCCGGGGAGCTCCTACGAGCAGTACTTC.

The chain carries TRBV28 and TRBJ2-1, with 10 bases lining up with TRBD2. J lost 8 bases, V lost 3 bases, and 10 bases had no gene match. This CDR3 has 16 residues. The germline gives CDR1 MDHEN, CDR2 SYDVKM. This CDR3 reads CASSFVSGGAGDEQFF. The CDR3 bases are TGTGCCAGCAGTTTCGTCAGCGGGGGGGCGGGTGATGAGCAGTTCTTC.

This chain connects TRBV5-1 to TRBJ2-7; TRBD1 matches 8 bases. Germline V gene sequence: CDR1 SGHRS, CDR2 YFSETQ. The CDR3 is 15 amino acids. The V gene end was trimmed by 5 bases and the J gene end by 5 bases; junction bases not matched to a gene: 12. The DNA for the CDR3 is TGCGCCAGCAGTGTCCAGGGGGCAATGGGAAACGAGCAGTACTTC. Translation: CASSVQGAMGNEQYF.

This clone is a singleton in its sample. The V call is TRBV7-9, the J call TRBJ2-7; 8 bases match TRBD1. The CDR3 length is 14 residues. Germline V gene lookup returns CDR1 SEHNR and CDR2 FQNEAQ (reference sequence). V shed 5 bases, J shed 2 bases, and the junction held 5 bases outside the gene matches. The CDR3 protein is CASSATGGPYEQYF. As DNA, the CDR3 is TGTGCCAGCAGCGCCACAGGGGGTCCCTACGAGCAGTACTTC.

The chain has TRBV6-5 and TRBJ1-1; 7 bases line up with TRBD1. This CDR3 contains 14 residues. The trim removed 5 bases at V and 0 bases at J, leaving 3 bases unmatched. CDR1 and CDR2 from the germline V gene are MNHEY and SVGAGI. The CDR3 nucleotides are TGTGCCAGCAGTAGGGACAGAGTGAACACTGAAGCTTTCTTT. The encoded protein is CASSRDRVNTEAFF.

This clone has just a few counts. CDR3 sequence reads: CSASHSTEAFF. The CDR3 bases are TGCAGTGCTAGCCATAGCACTGAAGCTTTCTTT. This chain joins TRBV20-1 and TRBJ1-1; no clear D gene. This CDR3 comprises 11 residues. Deletions cut 3 bases from V and 4 bases from J, with 6 bases between. Germline lookup yields CDR1 DFQATT and CDR2 SNEGSKA (reference sequence).

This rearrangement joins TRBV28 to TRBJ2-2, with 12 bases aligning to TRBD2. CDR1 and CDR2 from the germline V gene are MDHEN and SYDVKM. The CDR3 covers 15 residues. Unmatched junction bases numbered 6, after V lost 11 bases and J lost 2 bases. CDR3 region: CAASGGARNTGELFF. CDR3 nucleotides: TGTGCCGCTAGCGGGGGGGCCAGAAACACCGGGGAGCTGTTTTTT.

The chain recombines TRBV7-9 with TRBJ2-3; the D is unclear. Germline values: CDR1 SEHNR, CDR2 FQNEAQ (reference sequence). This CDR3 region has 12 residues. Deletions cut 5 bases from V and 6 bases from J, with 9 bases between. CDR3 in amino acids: CASSHERDTQYF. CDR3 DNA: TGTGCCAGCAGCCACGAGAGGGATACGCAGTATTTT. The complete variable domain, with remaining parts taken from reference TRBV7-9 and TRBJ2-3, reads DTGVSQNPRHKITKRGQNVTFRCDPISEHNRLYWYRQTLGQGPEFLTYFQNEAQLEKSRLLSDRFSAERPKGSFSTLEIQRTEQGDSAMYLCASSHERDTQYFGPGTRLTVL.

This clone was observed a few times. This CDR3 is CASSSPTGFYNEQFF. CDR3 in DNA: TGTGCCAGCAGCTCCCCGACTGGATTCTACAATGAGCAGTTCTTC. The chain is built from TRBV7-2 and TRBJ2-1; D remains ambiguous. In germline, CDR1 is SGHTA, CDR2 FQGNSA. The CDR3 totals 15 residues. V gave up 4 bases and J gave up 3 bases, with 13 bases separating them.

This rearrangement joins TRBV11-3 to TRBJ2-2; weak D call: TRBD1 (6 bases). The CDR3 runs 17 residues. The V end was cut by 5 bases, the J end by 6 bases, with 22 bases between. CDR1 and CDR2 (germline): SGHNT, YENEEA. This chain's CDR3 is CASSPLTGKGSAGELFF. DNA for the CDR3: TGTGCCAGCAGCCCCCTAACAGGGAAAGGGTCGGCCGGGGAGCTGTTTTTT.

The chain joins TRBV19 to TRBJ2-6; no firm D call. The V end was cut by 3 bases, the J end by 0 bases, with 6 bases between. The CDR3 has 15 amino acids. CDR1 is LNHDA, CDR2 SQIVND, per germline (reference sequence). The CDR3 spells CASSMSVSGANVLTF. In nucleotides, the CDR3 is TGTGCCAGTAGTATGTCAGTCTCTGGGGCCAACGTCCTGACTTTC.

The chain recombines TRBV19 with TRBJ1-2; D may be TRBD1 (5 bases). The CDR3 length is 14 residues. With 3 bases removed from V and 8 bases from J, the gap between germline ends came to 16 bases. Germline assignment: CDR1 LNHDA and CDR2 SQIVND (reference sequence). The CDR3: CASSMGHTGGGYTF. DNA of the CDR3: TGTGCCAGTAGTATGGGGCATACCGGAGGGGGCTACACCTTC.

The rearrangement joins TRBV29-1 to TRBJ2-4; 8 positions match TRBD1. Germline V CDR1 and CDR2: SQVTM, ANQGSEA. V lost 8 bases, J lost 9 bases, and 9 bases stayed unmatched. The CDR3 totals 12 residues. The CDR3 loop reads CSTITGTGIQYF. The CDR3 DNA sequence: TGCAGCACTATAACCGGGACAGGCATTCAGTACTTC.

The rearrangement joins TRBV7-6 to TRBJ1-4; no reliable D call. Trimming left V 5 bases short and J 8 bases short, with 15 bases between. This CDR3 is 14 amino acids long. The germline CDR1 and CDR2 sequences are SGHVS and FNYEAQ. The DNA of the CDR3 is TGTGCCAGCAGCCCGACGAACGGAGGGGAAAAACTGTTTTTT. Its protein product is CASSPTNGGEKLFF.

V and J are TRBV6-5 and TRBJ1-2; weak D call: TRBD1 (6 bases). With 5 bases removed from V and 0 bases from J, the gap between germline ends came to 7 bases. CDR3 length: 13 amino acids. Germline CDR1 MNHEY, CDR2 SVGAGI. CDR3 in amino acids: CASSRQANYGYTF. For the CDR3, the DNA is TGTGCCAGCAGTCGACAGGCTAACTATGGCTACACCTTC.

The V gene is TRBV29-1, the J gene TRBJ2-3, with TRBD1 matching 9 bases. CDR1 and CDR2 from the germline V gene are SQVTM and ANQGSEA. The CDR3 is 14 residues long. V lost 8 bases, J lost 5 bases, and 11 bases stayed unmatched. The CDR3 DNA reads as TGCAGCTCCAACGGGGACAGGGCCAGAGATACGCAGTATTTT. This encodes CSSNGDRARDTQYF.

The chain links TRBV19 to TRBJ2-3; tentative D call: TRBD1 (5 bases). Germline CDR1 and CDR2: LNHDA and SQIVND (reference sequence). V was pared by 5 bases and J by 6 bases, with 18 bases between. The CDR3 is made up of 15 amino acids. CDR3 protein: CASSPRVGYRDTQYF. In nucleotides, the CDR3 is TGTGCCAGTAGTCCTAGGGTGGGGTACAGGGATACGCAGTATTTT. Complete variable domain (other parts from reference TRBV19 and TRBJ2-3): DGGITQSPKYLFRKEGQNVTLSCEQNLNHDAMYWYRQDPGQGLRLIYYSQIVNDFQKGDIAEGYSVSREKKESFPLTVTSAQKNPTAFYLCASSPRVGYRDTQYFGPGTRLTVL.

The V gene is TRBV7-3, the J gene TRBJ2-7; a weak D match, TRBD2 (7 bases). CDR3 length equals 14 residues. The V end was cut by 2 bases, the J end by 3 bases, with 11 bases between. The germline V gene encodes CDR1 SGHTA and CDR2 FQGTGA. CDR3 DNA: TGTGCCAGCAGCTTACAGGGAGGGGGCTACGAGCAGTACTTC. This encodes CASSLQGGGYEQYF.

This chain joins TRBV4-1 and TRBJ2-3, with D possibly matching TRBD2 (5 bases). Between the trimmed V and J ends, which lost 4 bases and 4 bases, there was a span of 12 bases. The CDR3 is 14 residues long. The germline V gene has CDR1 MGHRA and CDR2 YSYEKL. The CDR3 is CASSPPLRADTQYF. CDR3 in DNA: TGCGCCAGCAGCCCGCCCCTGCGGGCAGATACGCAGTATTTT.

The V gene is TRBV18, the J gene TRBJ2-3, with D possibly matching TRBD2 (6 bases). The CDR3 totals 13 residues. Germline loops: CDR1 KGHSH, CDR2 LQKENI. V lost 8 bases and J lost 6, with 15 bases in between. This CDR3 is CASVGRLGDTQYF. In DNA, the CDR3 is TGTGCCAGCGTGGGGAGGCTTGGGGATACGCAGTATTTT.

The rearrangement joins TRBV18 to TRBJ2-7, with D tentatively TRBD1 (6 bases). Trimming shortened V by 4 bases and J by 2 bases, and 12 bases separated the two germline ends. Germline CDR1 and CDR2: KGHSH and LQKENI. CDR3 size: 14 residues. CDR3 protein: CASSLRQEAYEQYF. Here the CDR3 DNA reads TGTGCCAGCTCACTAAGACAGGAGGCCTACGAGCAGTACTTC.

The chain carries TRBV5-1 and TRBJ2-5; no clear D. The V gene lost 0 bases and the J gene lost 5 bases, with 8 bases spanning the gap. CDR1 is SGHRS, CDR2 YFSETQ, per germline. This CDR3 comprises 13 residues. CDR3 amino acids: CASSLGMEETQYF. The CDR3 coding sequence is TGCGCCAGCAGCTTGGGGATGGAGGAGACCCAGTACTTC.

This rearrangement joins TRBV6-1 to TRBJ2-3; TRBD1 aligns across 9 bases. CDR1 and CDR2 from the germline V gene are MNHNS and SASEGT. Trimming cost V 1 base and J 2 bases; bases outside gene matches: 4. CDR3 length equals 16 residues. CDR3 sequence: CASSEGTGVYTDTQYF. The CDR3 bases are TGTGCCAGCAGTGAAGGGACAGGGGTATACACAGATACGCAGTATTTT.

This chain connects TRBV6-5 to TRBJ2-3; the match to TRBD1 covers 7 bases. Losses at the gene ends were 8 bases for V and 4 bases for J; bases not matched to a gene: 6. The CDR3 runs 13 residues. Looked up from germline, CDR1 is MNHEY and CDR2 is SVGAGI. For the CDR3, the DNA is TGTGCCAGCGCGTCAGGGGGACCAGATACGCAGTATTTT. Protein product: CASASGGPDTQYF.

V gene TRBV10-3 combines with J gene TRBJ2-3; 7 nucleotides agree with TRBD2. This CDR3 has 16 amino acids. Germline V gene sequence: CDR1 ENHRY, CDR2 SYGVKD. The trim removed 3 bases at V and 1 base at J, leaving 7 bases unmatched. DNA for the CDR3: TGTGCCATCAGTGAACCCCGGGCGGGAGGCACAGATACGCAGTATTTT. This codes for CAISEPRAGGTDTQYF.

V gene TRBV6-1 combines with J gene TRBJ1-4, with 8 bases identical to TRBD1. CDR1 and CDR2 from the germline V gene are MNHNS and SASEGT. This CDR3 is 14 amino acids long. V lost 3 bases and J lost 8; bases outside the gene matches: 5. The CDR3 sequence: CASSEQGAGEKLFF. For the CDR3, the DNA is TGTGCCAGCAGTGAGCAGGGGGCAGGAGAAAAACTGTTTTTT.

The CDR3 loop is CASSEEVGGGGNEKLFF. For the CDR3, the DNA is TGTGCCAGCAGTGAAGAAGTAGGGGGGGGCGGTAATGAAAAACTGTTTTTT. The rearrangement links TRBV6-1 to TRBJ1-4; D perhaps matches TRBD1 (6 bases). Trimming shortened V by 1 base and J by 4 bases, and 16 bases separated the two germline ends. CDR3 length: 17 residues. CDR1 MNHNS and CDR2 SASEGT come from the germline V gene.